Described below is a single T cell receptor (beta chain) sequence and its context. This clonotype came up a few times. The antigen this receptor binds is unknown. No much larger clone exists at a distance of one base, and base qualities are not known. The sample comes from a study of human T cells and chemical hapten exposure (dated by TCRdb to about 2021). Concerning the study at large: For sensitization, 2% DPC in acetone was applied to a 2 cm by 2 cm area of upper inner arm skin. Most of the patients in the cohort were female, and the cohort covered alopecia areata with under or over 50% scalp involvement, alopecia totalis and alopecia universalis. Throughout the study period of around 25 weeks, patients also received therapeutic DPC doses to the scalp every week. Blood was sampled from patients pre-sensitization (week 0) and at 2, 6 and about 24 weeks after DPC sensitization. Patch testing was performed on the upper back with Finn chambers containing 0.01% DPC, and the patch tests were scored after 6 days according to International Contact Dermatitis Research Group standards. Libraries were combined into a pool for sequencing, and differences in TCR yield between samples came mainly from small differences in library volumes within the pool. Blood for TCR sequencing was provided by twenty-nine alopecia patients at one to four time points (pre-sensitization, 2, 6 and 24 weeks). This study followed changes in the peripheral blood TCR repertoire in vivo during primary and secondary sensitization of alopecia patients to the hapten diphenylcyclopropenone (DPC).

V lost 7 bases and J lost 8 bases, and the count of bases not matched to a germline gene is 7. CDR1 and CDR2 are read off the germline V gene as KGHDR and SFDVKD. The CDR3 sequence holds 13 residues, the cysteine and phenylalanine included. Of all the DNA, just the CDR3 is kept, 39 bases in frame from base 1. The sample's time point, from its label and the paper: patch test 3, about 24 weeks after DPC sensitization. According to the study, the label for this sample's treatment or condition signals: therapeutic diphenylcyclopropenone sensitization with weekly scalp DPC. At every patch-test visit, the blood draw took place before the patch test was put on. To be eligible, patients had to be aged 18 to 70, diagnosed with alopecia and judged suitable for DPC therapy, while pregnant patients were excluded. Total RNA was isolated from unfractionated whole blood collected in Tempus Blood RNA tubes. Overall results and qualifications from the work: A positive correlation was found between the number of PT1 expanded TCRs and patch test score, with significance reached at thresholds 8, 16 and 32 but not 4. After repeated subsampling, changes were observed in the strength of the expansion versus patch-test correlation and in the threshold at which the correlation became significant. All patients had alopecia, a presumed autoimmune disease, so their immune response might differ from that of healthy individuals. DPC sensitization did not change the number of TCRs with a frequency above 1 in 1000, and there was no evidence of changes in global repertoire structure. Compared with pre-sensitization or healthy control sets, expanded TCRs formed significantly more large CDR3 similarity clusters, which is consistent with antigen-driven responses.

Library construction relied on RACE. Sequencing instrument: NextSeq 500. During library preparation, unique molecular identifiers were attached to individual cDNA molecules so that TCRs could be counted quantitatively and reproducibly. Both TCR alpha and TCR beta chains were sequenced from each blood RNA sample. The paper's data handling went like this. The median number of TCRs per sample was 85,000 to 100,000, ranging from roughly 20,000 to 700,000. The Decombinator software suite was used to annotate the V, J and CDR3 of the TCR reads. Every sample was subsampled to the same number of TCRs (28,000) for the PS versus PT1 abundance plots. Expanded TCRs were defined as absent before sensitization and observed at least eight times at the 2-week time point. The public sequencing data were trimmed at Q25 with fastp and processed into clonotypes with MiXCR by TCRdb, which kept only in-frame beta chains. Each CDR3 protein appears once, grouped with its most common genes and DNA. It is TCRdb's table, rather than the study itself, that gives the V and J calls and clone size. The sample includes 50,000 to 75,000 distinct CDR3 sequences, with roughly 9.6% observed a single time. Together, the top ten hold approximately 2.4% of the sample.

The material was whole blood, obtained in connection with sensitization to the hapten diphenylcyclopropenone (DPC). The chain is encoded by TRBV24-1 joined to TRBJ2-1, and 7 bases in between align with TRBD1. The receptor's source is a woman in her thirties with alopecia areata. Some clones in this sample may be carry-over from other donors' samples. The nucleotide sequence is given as TGTGCCACCAGGTCGAACAGGGGCCATGAGCAGTTCTTC. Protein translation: CATRSNRGHEQFF.